The clone carrying this T cell receptor (beta chain) has just one count. The antigen remains unidentified. The data originate from a study of T cell clonotyping in hematopoietic cell transplantation. Study-level findings and limits: At the given depth, recipient repertoires were over 95% de novo clonotypes. Without cell sorting, CD4 versus CD8 contributions remain unresolved. Higher Inverse Simpson Index values in graft donor and pretransplant recipient predicted broader posttransplant TCR diversity.

The CDR3 has 17 amino acids. The junction had 15 bases not matched to a gene; V was cut back by 1 base and J by 8 bases. Germline V lookup: CDR1 SGHRS, CDR2 YFSETQ. Data came from immunoSEQ multiplex PCR; TCRdb stores just in-frame clones and leaves some out. The table lists roughly 6,000 clones, approximately 88% of them singletons. The V and J genes are TRBV5-1 and TRBJ1-2, with 9 bases aligning to TRBD1. The sequences come from peripheral blood mononuclear cells, collected 100 days after allogeneic stem cell transplant. The origin of this receptor is a male patient aged 40-50 years who had an allogeneic stem cell transplant from an unrelated donor, so the T cells may come from the graft donor. Some clones in this sample may be carry-over from other donors' samples. The CDR3 nucleotides are TGCGCCAGCAGCTTGTACGACAGGGGGATTTCCCGCGGAGGCTACACCTTC. Its protein is CASSLYDRGISRGGYTF.